What follows are 5 T cell receptor beta chains derived from one specimen sequenced in a study of shared clonotypes between healthy human individuals. Repertoires were generated with immunoSEQ multiplex PCR, while TCRdb's copy carries only in-frame clones and drops some. The data contain 1,500,000 or so clones, around 98.5% of them singletons. The specimen was naive CD4+ T cells sorted from blood. Subset meaning: CD45RA+ positively selected. The receptors stem from a man under 40 in good health.

This chain uses TRBV7-9 with TRBJ1-1; TRBD1 matches at 11 bases. Losses at the gene ends were 4 bases for V and 4 bases for J; bases not matched to a gene: 11. Germline V CDR1 and CDR2: SEHNR, FQNEAQ (reference sequence). The length of the CDR3 is 17 residues. CDR3 sequence (DNA): TGTGCCAGCAGCTCAACCCGTGGACAGGGGGCGGGCACTGAAGCTTTCTTT. This sequence encodes CASSSTRGQGAGTEAFF.

The CDR3 loop is CASSLVRGTEEQYF. The CDR3 nucleotides read TGTGCCAGCAGCTTAGTGAGAGGGACAGAAGAGCAGTACTTC. V and J are TRBV7-2 and TRBJ2-7, with 7 bases matching TRBD1. Losses at the gene ends were 1 base for V and 7 bases for J; bases not matched to a gene: 7. This CDR3 contains 14 residues. Germline V gene sequence: CDR1 SGHTA, CDR2 FQGNSA.

The chain has TRBV18 and TRBJ2-7; D not certain. The ends were cut back, 3 bases at V and 5 bases at J, with 11 bases in the middle. Germline CDR1 KGHSH, CDR2 LQKENI. This CDR3 has 13 residues. CDR3 nucleotide sequence: TGTGCCAGCTCACCCATCATTATGGACGAGCAGTACTTC. Protein product: CASSPIIMDEQYF.

The chain is built from TRBV19 and TRBJ2-1; 11 bases agree with TRBD2. Per the germline V gene, CDR1 is LNHDA and CDR2 is SQIVND (reference sequence). The CDR3 is 17 residues long. J lost 6 bases, V lost 9 bases, and 16 bases had no gene match. The CDR3 nucleotides are TGTGCCAGGCCGGACATACCGACTAGCGGGGTATCCAATGAGCAGTTCTTC. It encodes CARPDIPTSGVSNEQFF.

This sequence joins TRBV19 and TRBJ2-5, with 8 bases lining up with TRBD2. This CDR3 is 13 amino acids long. In germline, CDR1 is LNHDA, CDR2 SQIVND (reference sequence). The ends lost 7 bases at V and 6 bases at J; junction bases unmatched: 7. The CDR3: CASMATSDKTQYF. CDR3 DNA sequence: TGTGCCAGTATGGCGACTAGCGATAAGACCCAGTACTTC.